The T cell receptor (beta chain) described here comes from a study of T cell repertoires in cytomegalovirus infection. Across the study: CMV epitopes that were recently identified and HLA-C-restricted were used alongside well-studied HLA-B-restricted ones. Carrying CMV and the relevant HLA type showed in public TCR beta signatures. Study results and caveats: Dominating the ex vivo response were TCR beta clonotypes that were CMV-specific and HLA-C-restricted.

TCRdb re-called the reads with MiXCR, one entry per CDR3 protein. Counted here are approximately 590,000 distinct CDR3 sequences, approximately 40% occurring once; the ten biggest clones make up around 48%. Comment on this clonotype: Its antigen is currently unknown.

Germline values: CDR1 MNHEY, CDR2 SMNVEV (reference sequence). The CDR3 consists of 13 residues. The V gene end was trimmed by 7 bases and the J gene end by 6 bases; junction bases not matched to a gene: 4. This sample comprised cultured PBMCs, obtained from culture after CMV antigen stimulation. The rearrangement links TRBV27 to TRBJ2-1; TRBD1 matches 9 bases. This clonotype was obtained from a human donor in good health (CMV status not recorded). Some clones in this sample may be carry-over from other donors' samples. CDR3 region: CASTRTGANEQFF. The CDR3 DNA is TGTGCCAGCACTCGGACAGGGGCCAATGAGCAGTTCTTC.